This TCR beta chain appears in the sequencing data of a study of blood T cell repertoires in COVID-19 (dated by TCRdb to about 2020). Regarding the complete study: Collaborator samples came from the United States, Italy and Spain and covered acute and convalescent phases of COVID-19. The prospective study material was composed of cDNA or gDNA derived from T cells, B-cell-depleted T cells, or PBMCs. Subjects who had been exposed to COVID-19, were actively infected with it, or had recovered from it provided the deeply sampled blood TCRbeta repertoires that made up the dataset. The repertoires were made available in a free public database intended to serve as a resource for research on the immune response to SARS-CoV-2. Samples were obtained from the ongoing ImmuneRACE study (first 160 participants) and from roughly 1,300 subjects provided by 6 global collaborators. Sample metadata almost always included a de-identified subject ID, COVID-19 status, age in years and sex. Where HLA class I and class II types were available, the types were taken from metadata supplied by the sample provider, not from assay-based typing. The paper as a whole reports these results and caveats: Clinical and demographic metadata were provided uncurated, with the amount varying by source and participant.

TCRbeta CDR3 regions were amplified from genomic DNA using the immunoSEQ Assay, a bias-controlled multiplex PCR. As for the authors' bioinformatics: The number of nucleated cells in each sample was estimated from the amplification of reference gene primers within the assay. To quantify the absolute abundance of each unique TCRbeta CDR3 rearrangement, sequence reads were collapsed and filtered. For each sample, productive Simpson clonality was calculated as the square root of Simpson's diversity index across productive rearrangements. TCRdb's version of the immuneACCESS table is confined to in-frame rearrangements and falls short of the full clone set. An unresolved V gene accounts for under half of the shortfall where checked; the remainder is of unknown origin. The D gene and trimming were derived from the DNA, and the V and J assignments and clone size from that table. This sample lists about 190,000 clones; around 87% were detected once. Together, the top ten hold less than 3% of the sample.

Regarding this clone: Its recognized antigen is unknown. No base quality values were provided; no much bigger clone lies one nucleotide off.

The CDR3 measures 14 amino acids from cysteine to phenylalanine. CDR3 DNA only is kept here, 42 bases in frame from base 1. V is cut back by 2 bases and J by 7 bases, with 6 bases in the junction unmatched. CDR1 and CDR2, per the germline V gene, are SGHRS and YFSETQ. Each collaborating institution followed its own protocols to collect whole blood in K2EDTA tubes. For TCRbeta analysis, collaborators shipped samples in one of three forms: frozen whole blood, isolated PBMCs, or DNA extracted from either of those sample types. Recombination linked TRBV5-1 to TRBJ1-2; TRBD1 lines up with 9 middle nucleotides. The receptor's source is a woman aged 30 to 39 with active or convalescent COVID-19. The sample consisted of peripheral blood. The DNA sequence follows: TGCGCCAGCAGCTTCGGAGACAGGGGGTCTGGCTACACCTTC. The translation is CASSFGDRGSGYTF.